This entry lists 28 T cell receptor beta chains sequenced from one sample in a study of T cell responses to AZD1222 COVID-19 vaccine. Using immunoSEQ multiplex PCR, the repertoire was profiled, and TCRdb retains in-frame clones only, with some absent. This repertoire shows some 110,000 clones, less than 90% found once; its top ten account for 4.4%. The sequences come from peripheral blood, collected on day 0 of AZD1222 vaccination. The receptors here all came from an adult in good health.

This chain connects TRBV2 to TRBJ1-2; 12 bases are a match to TRBD1. The CDR3 consists of 17 residues. The germline V gene encodes CDR1 SNHLY and CDR2 FYNNEI. V dropped 6 bases and J dropped 5; count of bases not matched to a gene: 13. In DNA, the CDR3 is TGTGCCAGCAGGAACCCGGGACAGGGGGCGCGAAGATATGGCTACACCTTC. Translated, it gives CASRNPGQGARRYGYTF.

The chain is built from TRBV27 and TRBJ1-2; 8 positions agree with TRBD1. CDR3 length equals 14 residues. The ends lost 8 bases at V and 4 bases at J; junction bases unmatched: 9. Germline values: CDR1 MNHEY, CDR2 SMNVEV (reference sequence). This CDR3 is CASHSAGQAYGYTF. The DNA for the CDR3 is TGTGCCAGCCACTCTGCGGGACAGGCCTATGGCTACACCTTC.

The CDR3 sequence is CSVEDRAGASYGYTF. CDR3 bases: TGCAGCGTTGAAGATCGGGCAGGGGCTAGCTATGGCTACACCTTC. V usage is TRBV29-1 and J usage is TRBJ1-2; possibly TRBD1 for D (6 bases). This CDR3 region has 15 residues. Trimming left V 0 bases short and J 4 bases short, with 15 bases between. Germline assignment: CDR1 SQVTM and CDR2 ANQGSEA. The whole variable domain, remainder taken from reference TRBV29-1 and TRBJ1-2, is SAVISQKPSRDICQRGTSLTIQCQVDSQVTMMFWYRQQPGQSLTLIATANQGSEATYESGFVIDKFPISRPNLTFSTLTVSNMSPEDSSIYLCSVEDRAGASYGYTFGSGTRLTVV.

This chain links TRBV7-6 with TRBJ1-6, with 8 bases lining up with TRBD1. Germline-derived CDR1 and CDR2 are SGHVS and FNYEAQ. This CDR3 spans 16 amino acids. The J segment lost 10 bases and the V segment lost 5 bases, leaving 13 bases of the junction unmatched. The CDR3 loop is CASSPGTGGGGSPLHF. The CDR3 nucleotides read TGTGCCAGCAGCCCAGGGACAGGAGGGGGTGGCTCACCCCTCCACTTT.

The rearrangement links TRBV29-1 to TRBJ1-2; TRBD1 is a possible D gene (6 bases). The CDR3 extends over 14 amino acids. Germline V lookup: CDR1 SQVTM, CDR2 ANQGSEA. V was trimmed by 4 bases and J by 1 base, leaving 13 bases between them. CDR3 in DNA: TGCAGCGTTGGGAACAGGGTGAATAACTATGGCTACACCTTC. Translated, it gives CSVGNRVNNYGYTF.

This clone was found a few times. CDR3 sequence (DNA): TGTGCCAGCAGCAACCCCTGGGCGGGCTACGAGCAGTACTTC. Protein: CASSNPWAGYEQYF. The V gene is TRBV7-9, the J gene TRBJ2-7, with a tentative D call TRBD2 (5 bases). The CDR3 spans 14 residues. Trimming stripped 5 bases from V and 3 bases from J, with 14 bases between. Germline V lookup: CDR1 SEHNR, CDR2 FQNEAQ (reference sequence). Full variable domain (outside the CDR3, taken from reference TRBV7-9 and TRBJ2-7): DTGVSQNPRHKITKRGQNVTFRCDPISEHNRLYWYRQTLGQGPEFLTYFQNEAQLEKSRLLSDRFSAERPKGSFSTLEIQRTEQGDSAMYLCASSNPWAGYEQYFGPGTRLTVT.

This clone was seen a single time. This chain connects TRBV18 to TRBJ2-1, with D perhaps being TRBD1 or TRBD2 (5 bases each). The CDR3 spans 15 residues. Germline-derived CDR1 and CDR2 are KGHSH and LQKENI. Trimming removed 2 bases from V and 4 bases from J, with 12 bases in between. CDR3 coding DNA: TGTGCCAGCTCACCAGGGGGTAGGTTTTACAATGAGCAGTTCTTC. It encodes CASSPGGRFYNEQFF.

The gene calls are TRBV6-5 and TRBJ1-1, with a possible D match to TRBD1 (5 bases). Per germline, CDR1 MNHEY and CDR2 SVGAGI. Trimming removed 1 base at V and 3 bases at J, with 12 bases between. This CDR3 comprises 15 residues. In DNA, the CDR3 is TGTGCCAGCAGTTACTGGCGGAGAGGGGACACTGAAGCTTTCTTT. Its protein is CASSYWRRGDTEAFF.

V is TRBV18 and J is TRBJ2-3; 8 bases match TRBD1. The V gene's germline CDR1 is KGHSH and CDR2 LQKENI. J was trimmed by 5 bases and V by 5 bases; bases with no gene match: 15. This CDR3 has 17 amino acids. The CDR3 loop is CASSSLMAGGGEDTQYF. As DNA, the CDR3 is TGTGCCAGCTCAAGCCTTATGGCAGGGGGCGGAGAAGATACGCAGTATTTT.

The chain uses TRBV27 and TRBJ1-1; D is unclear. Germline lookup yields CDR1 MNHEY and CDR2 SMNVEV (reference sequence). This CDR3 contains 12 residues. Trimming took off 2 bases at V and 5 bases at J, with 6 bases between the two ends. This chain's CDR3 is CASSLDGTEAFF. CDR3 nucleotide sequence: TGTGCCAGCAGTTTAGACGGTACTGAAGCTTTCTTT.

Only a few counts were recorded for this clone. The gene calls are TRBV7-9 and TRBJ1-1; TRBD1 aligns across 8 bases. Losses at the gene ends were 6 bases for V and 4 bases for J; bases not matched to a gene: 7. Germline V gene data show CDR1 as SEHNR and CDR2 as FQNEAQ (reference sequence). CDR3 length: 14 amino acids. The CDR3 protein is CASSTQGAGTEAFF. CDR3 in DNA: TGTGCCAGCAGTACTCAGGGGGCAGGCACTGAAGCTTTCTTT.

J is TRBJ1-5 and V is TRBV24-1; D is undetermined. Germline CDR1 and CDR2: KGHDR and SFDVKD. The CDR3 extends over 14 amino acids. Trimming stripped 3 bases from V and 5 bases from J, with 10 bases between. The CDR3 region is CATSDQDRYQPQHF. CDR3 nucleotides: TGTGCCACCAGTGATCAGGACCGATATCAGCCCCAGCATTTT.

The chain combines TRBV5-1 with TRBJ2-5; D is uncertain. Trimming cost V 2 bases and J 5 bases, with 16 bases left between them. In germline, CDR1 is SGHRS, CDR2 YFSETQ. The CDR3 loop spans 15 amino acids. The CDR3 nucleotides read TGCGCCAGCAGCTTACCATCCGGGCCCGGGGAGACCCAGTACTTC. Translating gives CASSLPSGPGETQYF.

This chain uses TRBV12-5 with TRBJ2-5; D may be TRBD2 (5 bases). The V end was cut by 5 bases, the J end by 5 bases, with 12 bases between. The CDR3 length is 13 residues. Germline CDR1 LGHNT, CDR2 FRNRAP. The CDR3 DNA reads TGTGCTAGTGGTCAAACTAGTTGGGAGACCCAGTACTTC. Residues: CASGQTSWETQYF.

This sequence joins TRBV4-2 and TRBJ2-1, with D possibly TRBD2 on 7 matching bases. Germline CDR1 reads LGHNA; CDR2 reads YNFKEQ. V lost 2 bases, J lost 9 bases, and 17 bases lay in between. The CDR3 sequence is 15 residues long. CDR3 residues: CASSQTGLGGGEQFF. The CDR3 nucleotides read TGTGCCAGCAGCCAAACGGGGCTAGGGGGGGGTGAGCAGTTCTTC.

This chain connects TRBV6-1 to TRBJ2-7, with TRBD1 as a possible D gene (6 bases). Germline CDR1 and CDR2: MNHNS and SASEGT. The CDR3 has 17 residues. Between the trimmed V and J ends, which lost 1 base and 1 base, there was a span of 17 bases. The DNA for the CDR3 is TGTGCCAGCAGTGAAGGACCCACAGGGAAAGCGTCCTACGAGCAGTACTTC. This encodes CASSEGPTGKASYEQYF.

J is TRBJ1-1 and V is TRBV24-1; TRBD1 matches at 8 bases. CDR1 is KGHDR, CDR2 SFDVKD, per germline. The CDR3 is 17 residues long. The J segment lost 2 bases and the V segment lost 3 bases, leaving 10 bases of the junction unmatched. CDR3 region: CATSDGAIGTGNTEAFF. CDR3 bases: TGTGCCACCAGTGATGGGGCAATCGGGACAGGTAACACTGAAGCTTTCTTT.

This chain connects TRBV10-3 to TRBJ1-1, with D unresolved. Germline CDR1 reads ENHRY; CDR2 reads SYGVKD. V lost 4 bases and J lost 6, with 12 bases in between. This CDR3 comprises 13 residues. The CDR3 protein is CAISAAGLPEAFF. The CDR3 DNA reads TGTGCCATCAGTGCAGCGGGGTTGCCTGAAGCTTTCTTT.

The chain couples TRBV11-2 to TRBJ2-5; D is possibly TRBD1 or TRBD2 (6 bases each). Between the trimmed V and J ends, which lost 2 bases and 5 bases, there was a span of 15 bases. The CDR3 is 15 amino acids. Germline CDR1 SGHAT, CDR2 FQNNGV. The CDR3, as DNA: TGTGCCAGCAGCTTATTGGGGGGCCCAGGGGAGACCCAGTACTTC. Translating it yields CASSLLGGPGETQYF.

The chain links TRBV5-5 to TRBJ2-5, with a possible D match to TRBD1 (5 bases). Trimming left V 1 base short and J 1 base short, with 11 bases between. The CDR3 has 15 amino acids. CDR1 is SGHKS, CDR2 YYEKEE, per germline (reference sequence). The CDR3 region has the DNA TGTGCCAGCAGCTTGTGGTTGGGGCTCCAAGAGACCCAGTACTTC. Encoded protein: CASSLWLGLQETQYF.

This clone was seen just once. The rearrangement joins TRBV9 to TRBJ2-7; possibly TRBD1 or TRBD2 for D (7 bases each). V was clipped by 0 bases and J by 1 base, with 17 bases between them. This CDR3 spans 17 amino acids. Germline loops: CDR1 SGDLS, CDR2 YYNGEE. In DNA form, the CDR3 reads TGTGCCAGCAGCGTAGGTAGGGGGCTAGCGGAATCCTACGAGCAGTACTTC. Residues: CASSVGRGLAESYEQYF.

This clone showed up just a few times. This chain's CDR3 is CASGRDQYYEQYF. CDR3 DNA sequence: TGTGCCAGCGGCCGGGACCAGTACTACGAGCAGTACTTC. The chain couples TRBV2 to TRBJ2-7; D tentatively fits TRBD1 or TRBD2 (5 bases each). The V end was cut by 8 bases, the J end by 3 bases, with 14 bases between. This CDR3 has 13 residues. Germline values: CDR1 SNHLY, CDR2 FYNNEI.

The chain is built from TRBV18 and TRBJ1-4; D uncertain. The CDR3 spans 15 residues. Looked up from germline, CDR1 is KGHSH and CDR2 is LQKENI. V lost 4 bases and J lost 4, with 13 bases in between. In DNA, the CDR3 is TGTGCCAGCTCACGTTACGGGGTGTATAATGAAAAACTGTTTTTT. It codes for CASSRYGVYNEKLFF.

The V call is TRBV9, the J call TRBJ1-1; 7 bases agree with TRBD1. The CDR3 covers 14 residues. The V and J ends lost 4 bases and 3 bases, in that order; junction bases with no gene match: 6. In germline, CDR1 is SGDLS, CDR2 YYNGEE. The CDR3 is CASSFRDSYTEAFF. CDR3 DNA sequence: TGTGCCAGCAGCTTCCGGGACAGCTACACTGAAGCTTTCTTT.

The CDR3 here is CATSDLRTDYYEQYF. Written as DNA, the CDR3 is TGTGCCACCAGTGATCTCCGGACGGATTACTACGAGCAGTACTTC. The chain carries TRBV24-1 and TRBJ2-7; D remains unclear. CDR3 size: 15 residues. V shed 3 bases and J shed 3 bases, with 14 bases lying between them. The germline CDR1 and CDR2 sequences are KGHDR and SFDVKD.

The J gene is TRBJ1-2, the V gene TRBV19; 7 bases align to TRBD1. Germline trimming cut 4 bases from V and 5 bases from J; bases unmatched to any gene: 7. Germline V gene sequence: CDR1 LNHDA, CDR2 SQIVND (reference sequence). The CDR3 contains 14 residues. The CDR3 DNA reads as TGTGCCAGTAGTAAAAAGTCGACAGGGTATGGCTACACCTTC. Translated: CASSKKSTGYGYTF.

This chain joins TRBV21-1 and TRBJ2-5; no DNA check was done on the table's D call, TRBD2. TRBV21-1 is marked as a pseudogene. This CDR3 is built from 14 residues. CDR3 in amino acids: CASSNGGAQETQYF. The CDR3 nucleotides are TGTGCCAGCAGCAATGGGGGGGCCCAAGAGACCCAGTACTTC.

CDR3 protein: CATSDPGLAVTDTQYF. The CDR3 coding sequence is TGTGCCACCAGTGACCCTGGACTAGCGGTCACAGATACGCAGTATTTT. This chain connects TRBV24-1 to TRBJ2-3; 10 bases match TRBD2. The CDR3 is 16 residues long. Germline V CDR1 and CDR2: KGHDR, SFDVKD. V dropped 4 bases and J dropped 2; count of bases not matched to a gene: 5.